This T cell receptor (beta chain) was sequenced for a study of early T cells in non-severe SARS-CoV-2 infection (dated by TCRdb to 2020 to 2023). In the study overall: Because TCR sequencing was done on bulk RNA from unsorted whole blood, the alpha and beta chains could not be paired. Points the paper makes about the study in general: Matching against VDJdb was skewed toward anti-spike CD8 responses, likely underestimated virus-specific expansions, and missed private and CD4 specificities.

This clonotype was seen more than once but under ten times. Its specific antigen is unknown. No clone much larger than this one lies a single base away; base qualities are absent. Including the terminal cysteine and phenylalanine, the CDR3 comprises 16 residues. Only the CDR3 region is kept as DNA, spanning 48 bases read in frame from base 1. Deletion took 0 bases off V and 1 base off J, with a span of 12 bases between the germline ends. According to the germline V gene, CDR1 reads LGHNA and CDR2 reads YNFKEQ. This was a case-control study nested in a cohort of healthcare workers in London, UK, who had nasopharyngeal swab PCR tests and blood samples taken every week. Between 23 and 31 March 2020, the week of the UK lockdown, healthcare workers were enrolled and then followed up weekly for as long as 16 weeks. The receptor library was made with 5' RACE. The data were produced on a NextSeq 500. Unique molecular identifiers were attached to individual cDNA molecules in the TCR library protocol so that sequencing error and PCR bias could be corrected. Sequencing covered both TCR alpha and beta chains, and within each sample the abundances of alpha and beta sequences were tightly co-correlated. The authors' analysis ran thus. Decombinator V4 was used to perform V gene, J gene and CDR3 annotation of TCR sequences. Expanded TCRs were defined as changing significantly between any two time points under a Poisson model with p below 0.0001. TCR abundances were normalised to the total number of TCRs sequenced per sample and expressed as counts per million. MAIT TCRs were defined by TRAV1-2 paired with TRAJ12, TRAJ20 or TRAJ33, and iNKT TCRs by TRAV10 paired with TRAJ18. VDJdb, accessed on 1 November 2021, was searched for TCRs annotated for CMV, EBV and SARS-CoV-2, and TCRs annotated for more than one antigen were excluded. Through fastp at Q25 and MiXCR, TCRdb rebuilt clones from the public reads, retaining in-frame beta chains. Rows with one shared CDR3 protein collapse into an entry with the most common genes and DNA. The V and J calls come from TCRdb's annotation, not from the publication. This sample is represented by roughly 86,000 distinct CDR3 sequences; roughly 14% of them were singletons. The ten most abundant clones make up just under 0.6% of the sample.

This sequence originates from an adult who was a healthcare worker with PCR-confirmed SARS-CoV-2 infection or an uninfected control (not recorded which). The sequenced material came from whole blood. The rearrangement combines TRBV4-2 with TRBJ2-5, and perhaps TRBD2 as D gene, on 6 matching bases. The CDR3 reads as follows: CASSQELSGFQETQYF. The sequence in DNA is TGTGCCAGCAGCCAAGAGCTTAGCGGATTCCAAGAGACCCAGTACTTC.